The 14 T cell receptor beta chains in this list originate from one sample, sequenced in a study of T cell changes during pregnancy in multiple sclerosis. The repertoire was sequenced with immunoSEQ multiplex PCR; TCRdb's copy has only in-frame clones and lacks some. This table has more than 35,000 clones, 90% to 95% appearing once. The material was CD4+ T cells from peripheral blood mononuclear cells, obtained in the third trimester of pregnancy. Source of these receptors: a female donor in good health, enrolled as a control in a pregnancy study.

The genes are TRBV14 and TRBJ1-4, with D possibly being TRBD1 (5 bases). CDR3 length: 18 amino acids. V shed 0 bases and J shed 0 bases, with 14 bases lying between them. Looked up from germline, CDR1 is SGHDN and CDR2 is FVKESK. The CDR3 DNA reads as TGTGCCAGCAGCCAAGATCCGGGAGGGGAGGCAACTAATGAAAAACTGTTTTTT. It encodes CASSQDPGGEATNEKLFF.

This clone turned up a few times. This chain uses TRBV27 with TRBJ2-3; D may be TRBD1 (5 bases). Germline-derived CDR1 and CDR2 are MNHEY and SMNVEV (reference sequence). V was clipped by 3 bases and J by 0 bases, with 22 bases between them. The CDR3 covers 19 residues. CDR3 region: CASSLWGLAAAASTDTQYF. DNA for the CDR3: TGTGCCAGCAGTTTGTGGGGCCTTGCTGCAGCCGCTAGCACAGATACGCAGTATTTT.

The chain has TRBV7-3 and TRBJ2-1; 10 bases match TRBD2. The CDR3 has 17 residues. The J segment lost 1 base and the V segment lost 5 bases, leaving 8 bases of the junction unmatched. CDR1 and CDR2 from the germline V gene are SGHTA and FQGTGA. CDR3 DNA: TGTGCCAGCAGCCCGGGACTAGCGAGGGGGTCCTACAATGAGCAGTTCTTC. Translating gives CASSPGLARGSYNEQFF.

The chain uses TRBV19 and TRBJ2-7, with TRBD2 identical over 8 bases. J gave up 2 bases and V 3 bases, and 9 bases lay outside the gene matches. Germline lookup yields CDR1 LNHDA and CDR2 SQIVND (reference sequence). This CDR3 is built from 16 residues. The CDR3 coding sequence is TGTGCCAGTAGTATCCAGAGTCGGGGGGGGACCTACGAGCAGTACTTC. It translates to CASSIQSRGGTYEQYF.

This CDR3 is CASSELPGQGNGRAYEQYF. The CDR3 coding sequence is TGTGCCAGCAGTGAATTGCCGGGACAGGGAAATGGCAGGGCGTACGAGCAGTACTTC. The chain employs TRBV6-1 and TRBJ2-7, with 9 bases lining up with TRBD1. The trim removed 2 bases at V and 4 bases at J, leaving 18 bases unmatched. This CDR3 comprises 19 residues. Germline CDR1 MNHNS, CDR2 SASEGT.

The rearrangement uses TRBV11-3 and TRBJ2-7; D perhaps matches TRBD2 (6 bases). V lost 2 bases and J lost 5, with 16 bases in between. CDR3 length: 15 amino acids. Per germline, CDR1 SGHNT and CDR2 YENEEA. The CDR3 nucleotides are TGTGCCAGCAGCTTACGGGGACTTAAGTCAGACGAGCAGTACTTC. As protein: CASSLRGLKSDEQYF. Complete variable domain (other parts from reference TRBV11-3 and TRBJ2-7): EAGVVQSPRYKIIEKKQPVAFWCNPISGHNTLYWYLQNLGQGPELLIRYENEEAVDDSQLPKDRFSAERLKGVDSTLKIQPAELGDSAVYLCASSLRGLKSDEQYFGPGTRLTVT.

The genes are TRBV11-1 and TRBJ2-7; 9 bases line up with TRBD2. The V and J ends lost 5 bases and 3 bases, in that order; junction bases with no gene match: 11. From germline, CDR1 is SGHAT and CDR2 FQDESV (reference sequence). The CDR3 runs 16 residues. CDR3 DNA sequence: TGTGCCAGCAGCCTTAGCGGGGGCAATATTCGCTACGAGCAGTACTTC. Its translation: CASSLSGGNIRYEQYF.

The genes are TRBV11-2 and TRBJ1-1, with 7 bases aligning to TRBD1. The CDR3 sequence is 14 residues long. J gave up 2 bases and V 5 bases, and 5 bases lay outside the gene matches. From germline, CDR1 is SGHAT and CDR2 FQNNGV. CDR3: CASSRTGLNTEAFF. CDR3 coding DNA: TGTGCCAGCAGCCGGACAGGCCTAAACACTGAAGCTTTCTTT.

The chain employs TRBV15 and TRBJ2-1, with a weak D call TRBD2 (6 bases). Between the trimmed V and J ends, which lost 1 base and 10 bases, there was a span of 8 bases. This CDR3 has 12 amino acids. The V gene's germline CDR1 is LNHNV and CDR2 YYDKDF (reference sequence). For the CDR3, the DNA is TGTGCCACCAGCAGAGTGCTAGCGGAGCAGTTCTTC. Translated: CATSRVLAEQFF.

The rearrangement links TRBV27 to TRBJ2-2; 8 nucleotides line up with TRBD1. Trimming removed 5 bases from V and 3 bases from J; junction bases left unmatched: 2. Germline lookup yields CDR1 MNHEY and CDR2 SMNVEV (reference sequence). This CDR3 has 14 residues. Here the CDR3 DNA reads TGTGCCAGCAGTATGGACAGGGACACCGGGGAGCTGTTTTTT. This codes for CASSMDRDTGELFF.

The rearrangement joins TRBV7-9 to TRBJ1-3; TRBD1 might be the D (6 bases). Trimming left V 4 bases short and J 0 bases short, with 13 bases between. The CDR3 spans 16 residues. Germline loops: CDR1 SEHNR, CDR2 FQNEAQ (reference sequence). The CDR3 coding sequence is TGTGCCAGCAGCTCGGGGGGGCTCTCCTCTGGAAACACCATATATTTT. It codes for CASSSGGLSSGNTIYF.

The chain has TRBV30 and TRBJ1-6; TRBD1 might be the D (5 bases). Trimming removed 0 bases from V and 4 bases from J, with 7 bases in between. CDR3 size: 14 residues. Germline V lookup: CDR1 GTSNPN, CDR2 SVGIG (reference sequence). In nucleotides, the CDR3 is TGTGCCTGGAGTGTGGGGACTTATAATTCACCCCTCCACTTT. It is translated as CAWSVGTYNSPLHF. Looking up the rest from reference TRBV30 and TRBJ1-6 gives the full variable domain: SQTIHQWPATLVQPVGSPLSLECTVEGTSNPNLYWYRQAAGRGLQLLFYSVGIGQISSEVPQNLSASRPQDRQFILSSKKLLLSDSGFYLCAWSVGTYNSPLHFGNGTRLTVT.

The V gene is TRBV6-1, the J gene TRBJ1-1; TRBD1 matches at 8 bases. The CDR3 has 16 amino acids. V lost 4 bases, J lost 0 bases, and 7 bases stayed unmatched. The germline V gene has CDR1 MNHNS and CDR2 SASEGT. The chain's CDR3 is CASSGWTGSVNTEAFF. CDR3 nucleotide sequence: TGTGCCAGCAGTGGTTGGACAGGGTCTGTGAACACTGAAGCTTTCTTT.

The chain has TRBV7-8 and TRBJ2-3; D is ambiguous. V was shortened by 5 bases and J by 6 bases, with 12 bases between the two germline ends. CDR3 size: 13 residues. CDR1 and CDR2 (germline): SGHVS, FQNEAQ. For the CDR3, the DNA is TGTGCCAGCAGCCAGTACACCGGGGATACGCAGTATTTT. Translation: CASSQYTGDTQYF.